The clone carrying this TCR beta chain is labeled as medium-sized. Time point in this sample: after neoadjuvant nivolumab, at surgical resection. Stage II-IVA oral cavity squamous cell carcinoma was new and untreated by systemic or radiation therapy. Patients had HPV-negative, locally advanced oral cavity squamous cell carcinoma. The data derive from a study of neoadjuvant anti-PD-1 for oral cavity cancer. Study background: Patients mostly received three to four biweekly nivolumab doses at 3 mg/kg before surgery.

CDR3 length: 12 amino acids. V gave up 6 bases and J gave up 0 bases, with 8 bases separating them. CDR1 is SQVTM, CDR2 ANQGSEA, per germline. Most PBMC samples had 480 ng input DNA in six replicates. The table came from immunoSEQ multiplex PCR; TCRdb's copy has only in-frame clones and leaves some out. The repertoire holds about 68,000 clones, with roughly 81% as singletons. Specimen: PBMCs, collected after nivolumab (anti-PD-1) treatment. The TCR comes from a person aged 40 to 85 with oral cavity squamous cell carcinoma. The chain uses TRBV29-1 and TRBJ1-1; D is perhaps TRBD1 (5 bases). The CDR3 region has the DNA TGCAGCGTCAGACAGTTGAACACTGAAGCTTTCTTT. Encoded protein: CSVRQLNTEAFF. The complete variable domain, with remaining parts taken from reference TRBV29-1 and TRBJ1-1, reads SAVISQKPSRDICQRGTSLTIQCQVDSQVTMMFWYRQQPGQSLTLIATANQGSEATYESGFVIDKFPISRPNLTFSTLTVSNMSPEDSSIYLCSVRQLNTEAFFGQGTRLTVV.